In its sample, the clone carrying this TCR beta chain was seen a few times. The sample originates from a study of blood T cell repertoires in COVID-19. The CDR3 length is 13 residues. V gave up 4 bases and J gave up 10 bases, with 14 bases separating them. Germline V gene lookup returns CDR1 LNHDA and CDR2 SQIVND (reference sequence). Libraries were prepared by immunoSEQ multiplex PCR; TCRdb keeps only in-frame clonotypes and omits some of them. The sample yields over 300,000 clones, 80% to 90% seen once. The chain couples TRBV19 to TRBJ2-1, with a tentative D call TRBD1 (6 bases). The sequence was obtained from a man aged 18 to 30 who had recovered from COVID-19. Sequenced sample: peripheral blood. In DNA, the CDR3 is TGTGCCAGTAGTACCCTTGAGGGGGAGGAGCAGTTCTTC. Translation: CASSTLEGEEQFF.